A selection of T cell receptor beta chains follows, all from one sample in a study of OX40 agonist ivuxolimab in advanced cancers. The repertoire was sequenced with immunoSEQ multiplex PCR; TCRdb's copy has only in-frame clones and lacks some. The table includes tens of thousands of clones, around four fifths detected once. Sequenced material: CD4+ or CD8+ T cells sorted from blood, taken in a trial of the OX40 agonist ivuxolimab. The receptors stem from an adult with an advanced solid tumor such as melanoma, head and neck, liver or kidney cancer. Each CDR3 is given with its conserved first and last residue. A D gene is named only where the DNA matches it firmly. The size entry is marked missing in some rows and otherwise reads once, few, many or a size class.

j_gene,d_gene,abundance,v_gene,CDR3nt,CDR3aa
TRBJ1-2,TRBD1,NA,TRBV27,TGTGCCAGCAGTTACTCCGGGACAGGGCTCTATGGCTACACCTTC,CASSYSGTGLYGYTF
TRBJ2-3,TRBD2,NA,TRBV5-4,TGTGCCAGCAGCCCCTCACTTATGCGGACTAGCGGGAGGGCCTTGGATACGCAGTATTTT,CASSPSLMRTSGRALDTQYF
TRBJ2-1,TRBD2,NA,TRBV27,TGTGCCAGCCGGTCGGGACAGGGTTGGCTAGCGGGGGGGGGTGAGCAGTTCTTC,CASRSGQGWLAGGGEQFF
TRBJ2-7,TRBD1,few,TRBV28,TGTGCCAGTCGGGGACAGGCAAGCTACGAGCAGTACTTC,CASRGQASYEQYF
TRBJ1-2,NA,once,TRBV4-3,TGCGCCAGCAGCCAAGACGGGGGCCGAATCTATGGCTACACCTTC,CASSQDGGRIYGYTF
TRBJ2-4,NA,NA,TRBV7-9,TGTGCCAGCAGTAACTCCATCATTCAGTACTTC,CASSNSIIQYF
TRBJ1-5,NA,NA,TRBV13,TGTGCCAGCAGCCAGGGGCATAGCAATCAGCCCCAGCATTTT,CASSQGHSNQPQHF
TRBJ1-2,NA,few,TRBV2,TGTGCCAGCAGTCCTCGGGGGGATCGGAACTATGGCTACACCTTC,CASSPRGDRNYGYTF
TRBJ2-1,TRBD2,NA,TRBV5-1,TGCGCCAGCAGCGGGAGGGTGGAGGATGAGCAGTTCTTC,CASSGRVEDEQFF
TRBJ1-2,NA,few,TRBV7-9,TGTGCCAGCAGCCCGTTGACCGCTAACTATGGCTACACCTTC,CASSPLTANYGYTF
TRBJ1-1,NA,NA,TRBV6-5,TGTGCCAGCAGCCCGGACGGGGGGAACACTGAAGCTTTCTTT,CASSPDGGNTEAFF
TRBJ2-7,NA,NA,TRBV19,TGTGCCAGTAGTATTTCGACAGAGGGTTACGAGCAGTACTTC,CASSISTEGYEQYF
TRBJ1-2,NA,NA,TRBV6-4,TGTGCCAGCAGTGACGGGAACAGGCGATATGGCTACACCTTC,CASSDGNRRYGYTF
TRBJ1-1,NA,NA,TRBV19,TGTGCCAGTAGTATAGCCCTCAGGACTGAAGCTTTCTTT,CASSIALRTEAFF
TRBJ2-1,TRBD2,NA,TRBV30,TGTGCCTGGAGTGTACCTAGCGGGGGGGGGAATGAGCAGTTCTTC,CAWSVPSGGGNEQFF
TRBJ2-7,NA,NA,TRBV2,TGTGCCAGCAGTGAACACAGAAACTACGAGCAGTACTTC,CASSEHRNYEQYF
TRBJ2-6,NA,NA,TRBV4-3,TGCGCCAGCAGCCAAGAGGGGGCGAAAACGGGGGCCAACGTCCTGACTTTC,CASSQEGAKTGANVLTF
TRBJ2-7,TRBD1,NA,TRBV10-3,TGTGCCATCAGTGGGGACAGGGCCAACGAGCAGTACTTC,CAISGDRANEQYF
TRBJ1-1,NA,NA,TRBV28,TGTGCCAGCAGCTTGACAGACAATCGGAACACTGAAGCTTTCTTT,CASSLTDNRNTEAFF
TRBJ1-5,NA,NA,TRBV19,TGTGCCAGTAGTAGAAGTCGGGATAGCAATCAGCCCCAGCATTTT,CASSRSRDSNQPQHF
TRBJ2-3,NA,NA,TRBV7-9,TGTGCCAGCAGCCTAGGGTCCCTCCCTCCCACAGATACGCAGTATTTT,CASSLGSLPPTDTQYF
TRBJ2-2,TRBD2,NA,TRBV27,TGTGCCAGCAGTCGGTGGACTAGCAGGGCCGGGGAGCTGTTTTTT,CASSRWTSRAGELFF
TRBJ2-7,NA,NA,TRBV20-1,TGCAGTGCTAATCTCAAGTACTTC,CSANLKYF
TRBJ2-7,NA,NA,TRBV28,TGTGCCAGCAGGGGCCTAGACTGGAGCTCCTACGAGCAGTACTTC,CASRGLDWSSYEQYF
TRBJ2-7,NA,NA,TRBV19,TGTGCCAGTAGTTGGGGGACTTCAAGGGGCGAGCAGTACTTC,CASSWGTSRGEQYF
TRBJ2-7,NA,NA,TRBV11-2,TGTGCCAGCAGCTTAGGTAGCTGGTACGAGCAGTACTTC,CASSLGSWYEQYF
TRBJ1-5,NA,NA,TRBV30,TGTGCCTGGAGTGAGGGCCAGGACAATCAGCCCCAGCATTTT,CAWSEGQDNQPQHF
TRBJ2-2,NA,NA,TRBV4-3,TGCGCCAGCAGCCAATCCGGGGAACCCGGGGAGCTGTTTTTT,CASSQSGEPGELFF
TRBJ2-3,TRBD2,NA,TRBV19,TGTGCCAGTAGTATAGCAACTAGCGGGGGGGAGGCAGATACGCAGTATTTT,CASSIATSGGEADTQYF
TRBJ1-4,TRBD1,NA,TRBV5-6,TGTGCCAGCAGCTCTCCGGGACAGTATGAAAAACTGTTTTTT,CASSSPGQYEKLFF
TRBJ1-4,NA,NA,TRBV4-1,TGCGCCAGCAGCCAAGGAGTGTTTGAAAAACTGTTTTTT,CASSQGVFEKLFF
TRBJ2-1,NA,once,TRBV27,TGTGCCAGCAGTTTTAGTTGGGGCCACGTCTACAATGAGCAGTTCTTC,CASSFSWGHVYNEQFF
TRBJ2-1,NA,NA,TRBV4-3,TGCGCCAGCAGCCTTGGCGGAACCTACAATGAGCAGTTCTTC,CASSLGGTYNEQFF
TRBJ1-4,NA,once,TRBV29-1,TGCAGCGTTGAAGATGAGGCAGAAAGGAGCCGTGGCGAAAAACTGTTTTTT,CSVEDEAERSRGEKLFF
TRBJ2-3,NA,NA,TRBV9,TGTGCCAGCAGCGGTGTCATGGGATCTGATACGCAGTATTTT,CASSGVMGSDTQYF
TRBJ1-1,NA,NA,TRBV4-1,TGCGCCAGCGCGGGGGCCCCGGGAACTGAAGCTTTCTTT,CASAGAPGTEAFF
TRBJ1-2,NA,NA,TRBV13,TGTGCCAGCAGCTATGGGATTAACTATGGCTACACCTTC,CASSYGINYGYTF
TRBJ1-6,NA,NA,TRBV30,TGTGCCTGGGGGAGTGCAGGGAGTAGCAATTCACCCCTCCACTTT,CAWGSAGSSNSPLHF
TRBJ2-1,TRBD2,NA,TRBV14,TGTGCCAGCAGCCAAGAAAGTTGGCTAGCGGGATACTACAATGAGCAGTTCTTC,CASSQESWLAGYYNEQFF
TRBJ2-2,NA,NA,TRBV7-8,TGTGCCAGCATGGGGGAGCCCGGGGAGCTGTTTTTT,CASMGEPGELFF
TRBJ2-7,NA,once,TRBV5-6,TGTGCCAGCAGCTCCGGGGGAAGGAGGAACGAGCAGTACTTC,CASSSGGRRNEQYF
TRBJ2-7,NA,NA,TRBV4-3,TGCGCCAGCAGCTCAAGATACCCAGGAGGGTCCTACGAGCAGTACTTC,CASSSRYPGGSYEQYF
TRBJ2-1,TRBD2,once,TRBV27,TGTGCCAGCAGTTTAAGCCTAGCGGCCACGCGGGGCAATGAGCAGTTCTTC,CASSLSLAATRGNEQFF
TRBJ2-7,NA,NA,TRBV27,TGTGCCAGCAGTTTATCAATCTCCTACGAGCAGTACTTC,CASSLSISYEQYF
TRBJ2-5,TRBD2,once,TRBV7-2,TGTGCCAGCAGCTCGTTACTAGCGGGGGGCCAAGAGACCCAGTACTTC,CASSSLLAGGQETQYF
TRBJ1-1,NA,NA,TRBV5-5,TGTGCCAGCAGCTTGGAGGCAGGGACACTTGAAGCTTTCTTT,CASSLEAGTLEAFF
TRBJ2-7,NA,NA,TRBV4-1,TGCGCCAGCAGCCAAGATTCCCGACGCCCTACTCTGAACGAGCAGTACTTC,CASSQDSRRPTLNEQYF
TRBJ1-1,NA,NA,TRBV4-3,TGCGCCAGCAGCCCATCCGGGGGCTCCCTGAACACTGAAGCTTTCTTT,CASSPSGGSLNTEAFF
TRBJ1-1,NA,few,TRBV4-3,TGCGCCAGCAGCCTCTCGATGGGGGGTGGTGACGCTGAAGCTTTCTTT,CASSLSMGGGDAEAFF
TRBJ2-2,TRBD1,few,TRBV27,TGTGCCAGCAGCCCAAGGGGGCCGGGCGGGGAGCTGTTTTTT,CASSPRGPGGELFF
TRBJ2-5,TRBD1,few,TRBV5-6,TGTGCCAGCAGCTTGGAGACAGGGGGCCAAGAGACCCAGTACTTC,CASSLETGGQETQYF
TRBJ2-7,NA,NA,TRBV7-9,TGTGCCAGCAGCGCGGGACACCACTACGAGCAGTACTTC,CASSAGHHYEQYF
TRBJ2-3,NA,NA,TRBV9,TGTGCCAGCAGCGGAATGACGGGACCTTCGGATACGCAGTATTTT,CASSGMTGPSDTQYF
TRBJ1-2,NA,NA,TRBV9,TGTGCCAGCGCGGCGGGGGATTACTATGGCTACACCTTC,CASAAGDYYGYTF
TRBJ2-1,NA,NA,TRBV5-5,TGTGCCAGCAGCCCACTCGAGAATGAGCAGTTCTTC,CASSPLENEQFF
TRBJ1-2,NA,NA,TRBV29-1,TGCAGCGTCCACGGGGGGGAAGAGAACTATGGCTACACCTTC,CSVHGGEENYGYTF
TRBJ2-3,TRBD2,NA,TRBV9,TGTGCCAGCAGCTACTTAGGACTAGCGGGAGAAACAGATACGCAGTATTTT,CASSYLGLAGETDTQYF